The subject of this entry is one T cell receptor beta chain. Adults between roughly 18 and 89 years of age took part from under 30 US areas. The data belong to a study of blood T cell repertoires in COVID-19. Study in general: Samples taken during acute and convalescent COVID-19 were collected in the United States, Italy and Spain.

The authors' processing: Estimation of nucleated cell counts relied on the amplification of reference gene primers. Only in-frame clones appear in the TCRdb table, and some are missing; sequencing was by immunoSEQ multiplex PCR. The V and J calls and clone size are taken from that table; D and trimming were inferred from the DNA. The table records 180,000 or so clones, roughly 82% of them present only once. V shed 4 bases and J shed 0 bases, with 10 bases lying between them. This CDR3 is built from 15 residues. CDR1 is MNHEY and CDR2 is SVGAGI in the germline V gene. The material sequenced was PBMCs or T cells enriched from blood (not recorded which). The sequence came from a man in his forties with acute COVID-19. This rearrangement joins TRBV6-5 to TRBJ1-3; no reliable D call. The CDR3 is CASSSRSGSGNTIYF. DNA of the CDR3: TGTGCCAGCAGTTCCCGATCCGGCTCTGGAAACACCATATATTTT.